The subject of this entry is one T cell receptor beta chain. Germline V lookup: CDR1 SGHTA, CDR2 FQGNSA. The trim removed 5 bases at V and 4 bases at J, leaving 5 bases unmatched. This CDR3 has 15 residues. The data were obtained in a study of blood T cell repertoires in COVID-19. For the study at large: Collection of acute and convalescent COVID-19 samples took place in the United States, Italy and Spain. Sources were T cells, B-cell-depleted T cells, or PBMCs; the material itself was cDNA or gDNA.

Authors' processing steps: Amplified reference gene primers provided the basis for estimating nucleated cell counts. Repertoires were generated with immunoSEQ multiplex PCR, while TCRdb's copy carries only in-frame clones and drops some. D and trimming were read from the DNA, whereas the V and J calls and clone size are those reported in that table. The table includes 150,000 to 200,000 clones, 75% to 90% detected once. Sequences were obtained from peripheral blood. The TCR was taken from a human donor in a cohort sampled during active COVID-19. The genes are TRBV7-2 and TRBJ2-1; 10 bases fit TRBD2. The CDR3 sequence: CASSRRTSGYNEQFF. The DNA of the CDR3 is TGTGCCAGCAGCCGGCGGACTAGCGGATACAATGAGCAGTTCTTC.